The TCR beta chain under discussion was sequenced for a study of beta chain features in type 1 diabetes. Overall study results and limits: For Type 1 diabetes patients, all four CD4+ subsets carried TCRB CDR3s that were moderately but significantly shorter. Among patients, naive, central memory and Treg TCRB repertoires appeared more similar than among healthy donors.

The CDR3 length is 12 residues. V was shortened by 6 bases and J by 0 bases, with 9 bases between the two germline ends. From germline, CDR1 is SQVTM and CDR2 ANQGSEA. A sort by CD45RO/CCR7/CD25/CD127/CD95/CD27 yielded CD4+ naive, central memory, regulatory and stem cell-like memory cells. Every bit of the isolated RNA underwent reverse transcription, so sequencing read expressed TCRB transcripts. Repertoires were generated with immunoSEQ multiplex PCR, while TCRdb's copy carries only in-frame clones and drops some. The repertoire holds over 500,000 clones, with roughly 15% as singletons. This clone was seen only a few times. What it binds is not known.

This sequence joins TRBV29-1 and TRBJ2-7; D may be TRBD1 (6 bases). The sample consisted of naive CD4+ T cells from blood. The receptor was isolated from a man aged 18 to 29 in good health. CDR3 sequence reads: CSVYRDSYEQYF. The CDR3 DNA reads as TGCAGCGTATACAGGGACTCCTACGAGCAGTACTTC.